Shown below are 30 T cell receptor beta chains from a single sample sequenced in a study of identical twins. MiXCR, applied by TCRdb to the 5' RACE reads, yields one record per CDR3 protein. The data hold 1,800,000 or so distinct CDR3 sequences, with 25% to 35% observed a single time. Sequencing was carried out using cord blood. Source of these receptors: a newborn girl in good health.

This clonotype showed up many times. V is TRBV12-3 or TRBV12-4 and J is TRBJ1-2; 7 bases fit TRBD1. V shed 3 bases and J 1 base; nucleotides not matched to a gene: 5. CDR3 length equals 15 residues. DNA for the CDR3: TGTGCCAGCAGTTTCCCGACAGGGAGTAACTATGGCTACACCTTC. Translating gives CASSFPTGSNYGYTF.

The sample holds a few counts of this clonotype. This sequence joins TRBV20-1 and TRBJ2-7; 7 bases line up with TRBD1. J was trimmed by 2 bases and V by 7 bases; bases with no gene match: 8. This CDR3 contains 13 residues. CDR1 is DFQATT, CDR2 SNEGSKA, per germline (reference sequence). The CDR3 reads CSDSDRTTYEQYF. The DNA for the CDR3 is TGCAGTGACTCGGACAGGACGACCTACGAGCAGTACTTC.

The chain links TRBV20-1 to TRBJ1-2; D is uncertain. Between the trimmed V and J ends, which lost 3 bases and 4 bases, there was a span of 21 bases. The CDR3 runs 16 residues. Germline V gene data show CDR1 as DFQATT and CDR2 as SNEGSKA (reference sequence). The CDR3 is CSASRPSAWIRYGYTF. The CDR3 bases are TGCAGTGCTAGCCGCCCTTCAGCGTGGATTCGCTATGGCTACACCTTC.

The CDR3 DNA reads TGTGCCAGCAGCTCGCGGGACTACCCGTACTACGAGCAGTACTTC. Protein sequence: CASSSRDYPYYEQYF. The chain employs TRBV7-6 and TRBJ2-7, with TRBD2 identical over 7 bases. Germline V lookup: CDR1 SGHVS, CDR2 FNYEAQ. The CDR3 has 15 amino acids. After removal of 4 bases from V and 3 bases from J, the junction contained 9 bases not matched to a gene.

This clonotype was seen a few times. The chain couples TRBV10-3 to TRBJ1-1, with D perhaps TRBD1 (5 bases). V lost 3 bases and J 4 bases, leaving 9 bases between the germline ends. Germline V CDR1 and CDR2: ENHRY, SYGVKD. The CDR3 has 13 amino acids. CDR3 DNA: TGTGCCATCAGTGATGGGGGGGTCACTGAAGCTTTCTTT. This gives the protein CAISDGGVTEAFF.

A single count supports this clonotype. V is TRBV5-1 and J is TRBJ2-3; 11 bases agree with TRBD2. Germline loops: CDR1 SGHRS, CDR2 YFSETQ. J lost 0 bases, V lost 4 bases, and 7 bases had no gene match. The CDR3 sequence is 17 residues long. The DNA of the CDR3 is TGCGCCAGCAGCGTCGGGACTAGCGGACCTAGCACAGATACGCAGTATTTT. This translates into CASSVGTSGPSTDTQYF.

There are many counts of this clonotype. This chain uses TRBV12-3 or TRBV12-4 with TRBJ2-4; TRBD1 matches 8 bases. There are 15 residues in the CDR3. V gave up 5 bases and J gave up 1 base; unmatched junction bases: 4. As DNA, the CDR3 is TGTGCCAGCAGTGCCGGACAGGGTGCCAAAAACATTCAGTACTTC. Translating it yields CASSAGQGAKNIQYF.

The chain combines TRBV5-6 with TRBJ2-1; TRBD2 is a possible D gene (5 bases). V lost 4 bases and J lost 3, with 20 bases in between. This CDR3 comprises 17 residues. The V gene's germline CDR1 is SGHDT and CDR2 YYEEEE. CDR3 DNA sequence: TGTGCCAGCAGCCTACCTGGAGCGGCAGGTGGCTACAATGAGCAGTTCTTC. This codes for CASSLPGAAGGYNEQFF.

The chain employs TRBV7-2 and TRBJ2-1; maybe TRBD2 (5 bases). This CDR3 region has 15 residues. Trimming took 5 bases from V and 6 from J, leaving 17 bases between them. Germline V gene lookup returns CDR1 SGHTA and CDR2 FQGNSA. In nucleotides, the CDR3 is TGTGCCAGCAGCCGTCTGGCTAGCCGGATCAATGAGCAGTTCTTC. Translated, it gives CASSRLASRINEQFF.

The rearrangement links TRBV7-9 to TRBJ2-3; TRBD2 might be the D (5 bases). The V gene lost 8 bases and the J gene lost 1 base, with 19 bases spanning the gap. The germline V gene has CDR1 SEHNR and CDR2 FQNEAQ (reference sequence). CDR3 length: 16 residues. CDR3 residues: CASPGRTSRGTDTQYF. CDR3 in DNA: TGTGCCAGCCCGGGCAGGACCTCGAGGGGCACAGATACGCAGTATTTT.

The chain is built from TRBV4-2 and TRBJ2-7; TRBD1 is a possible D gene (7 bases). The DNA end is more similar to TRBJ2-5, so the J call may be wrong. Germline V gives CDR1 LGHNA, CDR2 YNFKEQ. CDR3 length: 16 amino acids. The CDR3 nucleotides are TGTGCCAGCAGCCAAAAGGGGGCTAGCGAAGGAGAGACCCAGTACTTC. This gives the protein CASSQKGASEGETQYF.

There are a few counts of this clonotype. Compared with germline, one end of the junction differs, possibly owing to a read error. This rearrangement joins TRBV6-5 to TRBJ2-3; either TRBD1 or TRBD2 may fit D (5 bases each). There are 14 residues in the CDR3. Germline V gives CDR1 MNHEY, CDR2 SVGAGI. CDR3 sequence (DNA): TGTGCCGGCAGGGTTAGCGCAAGCACAGATACGCAGTATTTT. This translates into CAGRVSASTDTQYF.

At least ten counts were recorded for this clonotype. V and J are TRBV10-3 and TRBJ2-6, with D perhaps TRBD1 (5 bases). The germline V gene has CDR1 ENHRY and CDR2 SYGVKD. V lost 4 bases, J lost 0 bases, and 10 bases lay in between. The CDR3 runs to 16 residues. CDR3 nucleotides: TGTGCCATCAGTGTGGACATTCGCTCTGGGGCCAACGTCCTGACTTTC. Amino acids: CAISVDIRSGANVLTF.

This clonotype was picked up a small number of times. The CDR3 DNA follows: TGTGCCAGCAGCCGACTAGCGGGGGAGACTAGGGAGCTGTTTTTT. Amino acids: CASSRLAGETRELFF. The chain recombines TRBV12-3 or TRBV12-4 with TRBJ2-2; 12 bases line up with TRBD2. V shed 6 bases, J shed 9 bases, and the junction held 8 bases outside the gene matches. This CDR3 has 15 residues.

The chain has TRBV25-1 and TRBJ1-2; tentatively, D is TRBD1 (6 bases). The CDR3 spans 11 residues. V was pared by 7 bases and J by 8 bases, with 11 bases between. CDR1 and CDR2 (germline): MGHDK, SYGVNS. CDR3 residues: CASTQGRGYTF. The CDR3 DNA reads TGTGCCAGCACCCAGGGGAGAGGCTACACCTTC.

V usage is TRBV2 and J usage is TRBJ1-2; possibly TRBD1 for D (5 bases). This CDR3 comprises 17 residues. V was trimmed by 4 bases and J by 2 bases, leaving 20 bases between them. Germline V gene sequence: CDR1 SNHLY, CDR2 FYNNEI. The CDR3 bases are TGTGCCAGCAGTGTATCCCACAGGAGCGGTTCCAACTATGGCTACACCTTC. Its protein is CASSVSHRSGSNYGYTF.

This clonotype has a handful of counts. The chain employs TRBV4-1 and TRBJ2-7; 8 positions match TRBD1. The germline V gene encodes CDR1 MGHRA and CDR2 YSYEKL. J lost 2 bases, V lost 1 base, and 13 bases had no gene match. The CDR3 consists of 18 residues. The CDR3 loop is CASSQALFRTGLPYEQYF. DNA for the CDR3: TGCGCCAGCAGCCAAGCCCTATTCCGGACAGGGTTACCCTACGAGCAGTACTTC.

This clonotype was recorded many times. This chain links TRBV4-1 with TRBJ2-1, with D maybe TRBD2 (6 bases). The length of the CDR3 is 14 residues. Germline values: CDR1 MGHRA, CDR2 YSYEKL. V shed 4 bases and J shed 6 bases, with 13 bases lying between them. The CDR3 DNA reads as TGCGCCAGCAGCCGTCATGTAGCGGTCAATGAGCAGTTCTTC. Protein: CASSRHVAVNEQFF.

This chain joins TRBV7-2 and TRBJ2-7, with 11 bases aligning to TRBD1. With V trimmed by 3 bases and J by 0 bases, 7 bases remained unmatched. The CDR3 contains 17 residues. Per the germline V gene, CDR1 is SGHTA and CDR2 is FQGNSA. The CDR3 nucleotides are TGTGCCAGCAGCTTCCTGGGGACAGGGGGTAACTCCTACGAGCAGTACTTC. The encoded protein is CASSFLGTGGNSYEQYF.

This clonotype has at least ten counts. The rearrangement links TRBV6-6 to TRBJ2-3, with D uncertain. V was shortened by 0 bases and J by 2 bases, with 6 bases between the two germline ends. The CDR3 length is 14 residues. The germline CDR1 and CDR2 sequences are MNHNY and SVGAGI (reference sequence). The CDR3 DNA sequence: TGTGCCAGCAGTTACTCGACCACCACAGATACGCAGTATTTT. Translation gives CASSYSTTTDTQYF.

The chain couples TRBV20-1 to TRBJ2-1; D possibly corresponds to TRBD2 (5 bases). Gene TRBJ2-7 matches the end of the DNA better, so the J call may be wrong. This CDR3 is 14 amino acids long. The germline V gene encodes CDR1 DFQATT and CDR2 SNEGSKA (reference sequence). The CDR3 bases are TGCAGTGCTAGAGTGGGATTAGCGTCCAATGAGCAGTACTTC. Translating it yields CSARVGLASNEQYF.

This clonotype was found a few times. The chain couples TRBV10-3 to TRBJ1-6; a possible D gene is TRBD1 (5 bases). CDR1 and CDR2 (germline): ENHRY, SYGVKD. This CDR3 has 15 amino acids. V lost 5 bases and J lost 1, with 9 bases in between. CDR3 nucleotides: TGTGCCATCAGTTTTGCAGGGTCCTATAATTCACCCCTCCACTTT. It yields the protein CAISFAGSYNSPLHF.

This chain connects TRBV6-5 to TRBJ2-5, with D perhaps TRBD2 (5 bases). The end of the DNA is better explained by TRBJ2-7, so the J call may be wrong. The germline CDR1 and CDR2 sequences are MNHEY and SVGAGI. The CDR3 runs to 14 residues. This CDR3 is CASSYSNQDCEQYF. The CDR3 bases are TGTGCCAGCAGTTACTCGAATCAGGACTGCGAGCAGTACTTC.

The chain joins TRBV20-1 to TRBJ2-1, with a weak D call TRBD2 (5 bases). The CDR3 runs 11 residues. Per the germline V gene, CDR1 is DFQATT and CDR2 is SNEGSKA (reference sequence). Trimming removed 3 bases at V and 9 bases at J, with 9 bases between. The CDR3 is CSASLASEQFF. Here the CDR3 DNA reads TGCAGTGCTAGTCTAGCTAGTGAGCAGTTCTTC.

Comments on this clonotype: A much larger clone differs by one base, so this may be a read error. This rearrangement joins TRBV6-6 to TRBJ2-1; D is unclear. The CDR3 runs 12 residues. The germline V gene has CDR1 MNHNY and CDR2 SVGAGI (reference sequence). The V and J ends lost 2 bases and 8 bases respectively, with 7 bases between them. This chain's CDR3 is CASSYVGDEQFF. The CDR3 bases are TGTGCCAGCAGTTACGTGGGCGATGAGCAGTTCTTC.

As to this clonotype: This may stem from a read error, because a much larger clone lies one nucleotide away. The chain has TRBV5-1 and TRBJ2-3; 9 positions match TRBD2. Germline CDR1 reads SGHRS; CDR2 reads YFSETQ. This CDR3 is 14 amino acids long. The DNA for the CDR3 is TGCGCCGGCAGCTCGGGGACTAGCAGAGATACGCAGTATTTT. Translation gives CAGSSGTSRDTQYF.

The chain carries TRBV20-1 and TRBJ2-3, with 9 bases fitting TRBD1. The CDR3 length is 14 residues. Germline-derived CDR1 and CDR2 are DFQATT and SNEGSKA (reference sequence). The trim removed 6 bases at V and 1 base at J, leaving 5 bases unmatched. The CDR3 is CSANRGLGTDTQYF. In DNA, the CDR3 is TGCAGTGCGAACAGGGGGCTGGGCACAGATACGCAGTATTTT.

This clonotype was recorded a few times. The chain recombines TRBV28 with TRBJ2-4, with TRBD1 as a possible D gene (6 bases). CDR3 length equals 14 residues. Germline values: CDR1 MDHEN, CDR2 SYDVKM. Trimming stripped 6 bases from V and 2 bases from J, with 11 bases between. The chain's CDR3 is CASSSGQSKNIQYF. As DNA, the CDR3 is TGTGCCAGCAGCTCTGGACAGTCCAAAAACATTCAGTACTTC.

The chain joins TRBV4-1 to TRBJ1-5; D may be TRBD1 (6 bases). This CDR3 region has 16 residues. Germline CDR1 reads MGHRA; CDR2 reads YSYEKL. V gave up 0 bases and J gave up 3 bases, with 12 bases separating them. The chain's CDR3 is CASSQELQGYNQPQHF. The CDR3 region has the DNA TGCGCCAGCAGCCAAGAATTACAGGGATACAATCAGCCCCAGCATTTT.

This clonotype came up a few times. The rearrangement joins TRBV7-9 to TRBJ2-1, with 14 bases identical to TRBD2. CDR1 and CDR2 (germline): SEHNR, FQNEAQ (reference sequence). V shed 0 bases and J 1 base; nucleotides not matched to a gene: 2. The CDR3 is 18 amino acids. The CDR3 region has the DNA TGTGCCAGCAGCTTAGCCGGGACTAGCGGGAGATCCTACAATGAGCAGTTCTTC. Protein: CASSLAGTSGRSYNEQFF.